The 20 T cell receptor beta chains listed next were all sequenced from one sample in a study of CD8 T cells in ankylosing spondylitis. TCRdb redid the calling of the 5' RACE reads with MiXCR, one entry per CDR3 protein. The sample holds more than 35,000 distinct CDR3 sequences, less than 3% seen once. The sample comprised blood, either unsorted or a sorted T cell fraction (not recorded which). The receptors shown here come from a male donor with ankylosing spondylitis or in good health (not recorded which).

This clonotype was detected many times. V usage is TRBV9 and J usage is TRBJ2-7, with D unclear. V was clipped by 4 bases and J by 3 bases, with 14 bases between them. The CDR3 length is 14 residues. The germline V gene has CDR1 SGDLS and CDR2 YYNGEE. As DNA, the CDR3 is TGTGCCAGCAGCTCTTCCGGGCGGAGCTACGAGCAGTACTTC. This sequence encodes CASSSSGRSYEQYF.

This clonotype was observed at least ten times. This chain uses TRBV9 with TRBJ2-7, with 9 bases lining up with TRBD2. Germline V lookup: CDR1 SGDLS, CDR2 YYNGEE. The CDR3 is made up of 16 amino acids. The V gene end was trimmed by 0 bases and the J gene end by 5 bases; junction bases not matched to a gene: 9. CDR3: CASSVGGSGSIDEQYF. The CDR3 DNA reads TGTGCCAGCAGCGTAGGAGGTAGCGGGAGTATCGACGAGCAGTACTTC.

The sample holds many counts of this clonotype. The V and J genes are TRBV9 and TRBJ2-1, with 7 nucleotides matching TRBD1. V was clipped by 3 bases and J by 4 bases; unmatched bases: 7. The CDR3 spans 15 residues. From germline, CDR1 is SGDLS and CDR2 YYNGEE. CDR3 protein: CASSARGDSYNEQFF. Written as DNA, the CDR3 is TGTGCCAGCAGCGCGAGAGGGGACAGTTACAATGAGCAGTTCTTC.

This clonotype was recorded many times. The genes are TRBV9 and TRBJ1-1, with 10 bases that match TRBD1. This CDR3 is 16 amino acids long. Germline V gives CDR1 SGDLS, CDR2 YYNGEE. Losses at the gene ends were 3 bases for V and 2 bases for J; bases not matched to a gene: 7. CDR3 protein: CASSAGTGATNTEAFF. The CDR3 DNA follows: TGTGCCAGCAGCGCCGGGACAGGGGCTACTAACACTGAAGCTTTCTTT.

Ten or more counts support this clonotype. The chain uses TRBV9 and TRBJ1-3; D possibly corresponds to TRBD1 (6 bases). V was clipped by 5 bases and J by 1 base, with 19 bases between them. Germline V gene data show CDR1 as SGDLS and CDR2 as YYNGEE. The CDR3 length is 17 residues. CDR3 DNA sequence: TGTGCCAGCAGTTTGGGAGGGGGAACGGTATCTGGAAACACCATATATTTT. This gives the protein CASSLGGGTVSGNTIYF.

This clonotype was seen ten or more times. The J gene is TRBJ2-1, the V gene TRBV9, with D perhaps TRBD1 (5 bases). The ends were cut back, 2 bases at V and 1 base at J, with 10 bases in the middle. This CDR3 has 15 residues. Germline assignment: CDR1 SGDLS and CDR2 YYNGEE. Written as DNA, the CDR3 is TGTGCCAGCAGCGTTCTTGGGGCGTCCTACAATGAGCAGTTCTTC. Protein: CASSVLGASYNEQFF. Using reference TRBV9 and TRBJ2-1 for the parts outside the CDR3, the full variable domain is DSGVTQTPKHLITATGQRVTLRCSPRSGDLSVYWYQQSLDQGLQFLIQYYNGEERAKGNILERFSAQQFPDLHSELNLSSLELGDSALYFCASSVLGASYNEQFFGPGTRLTVL.

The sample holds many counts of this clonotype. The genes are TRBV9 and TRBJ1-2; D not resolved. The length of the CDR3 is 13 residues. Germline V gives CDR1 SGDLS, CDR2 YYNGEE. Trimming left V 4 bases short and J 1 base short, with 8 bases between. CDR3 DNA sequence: TGTGCCAGCAGCACTCAGCGTAACTATGGCTACACCTTC. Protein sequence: CASSTQRNYGYTF.

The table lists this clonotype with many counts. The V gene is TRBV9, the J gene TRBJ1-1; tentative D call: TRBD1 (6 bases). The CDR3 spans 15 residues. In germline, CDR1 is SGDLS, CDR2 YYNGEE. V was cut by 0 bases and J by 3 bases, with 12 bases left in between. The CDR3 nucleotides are TGTGCCAGCAGCGTAGTCTGGGGGGGGCACACTGAAGCTTTCTTT. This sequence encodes CASSVVWGGHTEAFF.

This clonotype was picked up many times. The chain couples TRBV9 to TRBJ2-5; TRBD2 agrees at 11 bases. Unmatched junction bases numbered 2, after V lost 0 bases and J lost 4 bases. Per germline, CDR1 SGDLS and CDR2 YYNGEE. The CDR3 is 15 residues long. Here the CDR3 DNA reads TGTGCCAGCAGCGTAGTAGCGGGAGGGCCAGAGACCCAGTACTTC. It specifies CASSVVAGGPETQYF.

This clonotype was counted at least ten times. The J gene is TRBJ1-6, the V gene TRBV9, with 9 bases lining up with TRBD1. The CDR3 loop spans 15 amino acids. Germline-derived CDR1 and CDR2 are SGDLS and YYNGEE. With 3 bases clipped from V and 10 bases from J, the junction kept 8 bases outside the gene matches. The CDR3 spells CASSAPGTGSSPLHF. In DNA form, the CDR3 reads TGTGCCAGCAGCGCGCCCGGGACAGGGAGCTCACCCCTCCACTTT.

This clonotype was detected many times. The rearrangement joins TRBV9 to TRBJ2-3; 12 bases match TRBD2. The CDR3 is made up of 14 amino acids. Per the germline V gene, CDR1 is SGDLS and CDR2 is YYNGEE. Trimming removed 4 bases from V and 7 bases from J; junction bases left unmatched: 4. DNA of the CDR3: TGTGCCAGCAGCACCACTAGCGGGAGGAATACGCAGTATTTT. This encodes CASSTTSGRNTQYF.

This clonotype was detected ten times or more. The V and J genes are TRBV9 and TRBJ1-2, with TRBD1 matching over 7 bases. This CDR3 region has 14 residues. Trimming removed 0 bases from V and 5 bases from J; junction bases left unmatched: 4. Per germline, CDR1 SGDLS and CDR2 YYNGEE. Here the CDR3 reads CASSVGGTVYGYTF. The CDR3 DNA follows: TGTGCCAGCAGCGTAGGGGGGACAGTTTATGGCTACACCTTC.

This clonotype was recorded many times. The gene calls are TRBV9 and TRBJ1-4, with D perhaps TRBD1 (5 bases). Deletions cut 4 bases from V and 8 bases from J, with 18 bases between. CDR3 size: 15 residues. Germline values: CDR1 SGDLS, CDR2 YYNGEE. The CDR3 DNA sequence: TGTGCCAGCAGCTCCCCAGGGAGTCTGTCGGAAAAACTGTTTTTT. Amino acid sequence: CASSSPGSLSEKLFF.

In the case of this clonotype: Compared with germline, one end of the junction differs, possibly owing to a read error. CDR3 residues: CASSYPTDPWNTEAIF. The CDR3, as DNA: TGTGCCAGCAGCTACCCGACCGACCCTTGGAACACTGAAGCTATCTTT. V usage is TRBV9 and J usage is TRBJ1-1; D gene unclear. The CDR3 runs 16 residues. Germline V lookup: CDR1 SGDLS, CDR2 YYNGEE.

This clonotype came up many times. The CDR3 DNA reads TGTGCCAGCAGCCAACCTCGGGCTAGCGGGAGGGCCGGGGAGCTGTTTTTT. Amino acid sequence: CASSQPRASGRAGELFF. This rearrangement joins TRBV9 to TRBJ2-2; 12 bases map to TRBD2. V dropped 4 bases and J dropped 6; count of bases not matched to a gene: 10. The CDR3 totals 17 residues. Germline V CDR1 and CDR2: SGDLS, YYNGEE.

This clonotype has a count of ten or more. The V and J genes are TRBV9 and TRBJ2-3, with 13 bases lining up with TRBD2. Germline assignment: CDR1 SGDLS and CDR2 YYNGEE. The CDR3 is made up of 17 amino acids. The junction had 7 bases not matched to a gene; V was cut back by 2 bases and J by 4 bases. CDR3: CASSVRTSGRGADTQYF. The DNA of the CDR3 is TGTGCCAGCAGCGTTAGGACTAGCGGGAGAGGTGCAGATACGCAGTATTTT.

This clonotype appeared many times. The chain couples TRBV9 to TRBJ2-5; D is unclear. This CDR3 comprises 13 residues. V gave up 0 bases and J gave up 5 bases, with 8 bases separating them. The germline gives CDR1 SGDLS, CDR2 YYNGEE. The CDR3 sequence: CASSVALVETQYF. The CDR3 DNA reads TGTGCCAGCAGCGTAGCTCTCGTTGAGACCCAGTACTTC.

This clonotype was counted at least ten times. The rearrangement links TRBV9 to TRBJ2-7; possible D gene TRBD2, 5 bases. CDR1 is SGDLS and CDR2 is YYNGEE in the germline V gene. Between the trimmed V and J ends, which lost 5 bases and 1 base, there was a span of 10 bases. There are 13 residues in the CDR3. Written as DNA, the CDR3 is TGTGCCAGCAGTCCCGGGGTTTCCTACGAGCAGTACTTC. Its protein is CASSPGVSYEQYF.

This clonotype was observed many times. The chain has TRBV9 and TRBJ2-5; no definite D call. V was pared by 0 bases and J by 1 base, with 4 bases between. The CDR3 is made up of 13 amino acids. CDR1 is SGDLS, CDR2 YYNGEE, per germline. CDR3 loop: CASSVDPQETQYF. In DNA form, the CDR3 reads TGTGCCAGCAGCGTAGATCCCCAAGAGACCCAGTACTTC.

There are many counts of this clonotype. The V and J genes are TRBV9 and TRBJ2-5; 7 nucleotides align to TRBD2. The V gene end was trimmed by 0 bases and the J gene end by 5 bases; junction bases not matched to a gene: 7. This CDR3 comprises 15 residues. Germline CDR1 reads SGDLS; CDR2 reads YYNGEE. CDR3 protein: CASSVAGMGGETQYF. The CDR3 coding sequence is TGTGCCAGCAGCGTAGCTGGCATGGGGGGGGAGACCCAGTACTTC.